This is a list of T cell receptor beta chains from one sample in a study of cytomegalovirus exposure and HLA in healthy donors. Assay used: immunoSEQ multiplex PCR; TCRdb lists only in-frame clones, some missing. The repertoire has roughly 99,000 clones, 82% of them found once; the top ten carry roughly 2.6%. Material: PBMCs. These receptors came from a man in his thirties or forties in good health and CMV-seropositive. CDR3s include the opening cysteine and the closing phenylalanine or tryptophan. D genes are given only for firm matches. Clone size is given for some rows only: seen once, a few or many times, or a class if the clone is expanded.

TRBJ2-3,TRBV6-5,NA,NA,CASSYQPQGFTDTQYF,TGTGCCAGCAGCTACCAACCACAGGGATTCACAGATACGCAGTATTTT
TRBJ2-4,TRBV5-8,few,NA,CASSLAEVIKRSDSQYF,TGTGCCAGCAGCTTGGCCGAGGTAATCAAGAGGTCGGACAGTCAGTACTTC
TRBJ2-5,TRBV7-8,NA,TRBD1,CASSFPTGGRIETQYF,TGTGCCAGCAGCTTCCCGACAGGGGGCAGGATAGAGACCCAGTACTTC
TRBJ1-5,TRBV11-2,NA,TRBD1,CASRSGTEHQPQHF,TGTGCCAGCAGGTCCGGGACAGAACATCAGCCCCAGCATTTT
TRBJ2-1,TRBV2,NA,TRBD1,CASTEWYLTGGPRNEQFF,TGTGCCAGCACCGAATGGTACCTCACAGGGGGCCCAAGGAATGAGCAGTTCTTC
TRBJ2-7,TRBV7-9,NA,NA,CASSLQGRAAEQYF,TGTGCCAGCAGCTTACAGGGCAGGGCGGCCGAGCAGTACTTC
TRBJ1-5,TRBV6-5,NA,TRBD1,CASSYSRQGNQPQHF,TGTGCCAGCAGTTACTCGAGACAGGGTAATCAGCCCCAGCATTTT
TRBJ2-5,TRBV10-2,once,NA,CASSPRGQETQYF,TGCGCCAGCAGTCCCCGGGGGCAAGAGACCCAGTACTTC
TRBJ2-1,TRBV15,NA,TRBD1,CATSAPTGSVEQFF,TGTGCCACCAGCGCCCCGACAGGGAGCGTTGAGCAGTTCTTC
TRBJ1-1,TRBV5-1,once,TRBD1,CASSTGEMNTEAFF,TGCGCCAGCAGCACAGGGGAAATGAACACTGAAGCTTTCTTT
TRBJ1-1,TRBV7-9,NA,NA,CASSLMESRNTEAFF,TGTGCCAGCAGCTTAATGGAGAGCAGGAACACTGAAGCTTTCTTT
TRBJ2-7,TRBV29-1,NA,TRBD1,CSVRTGAGEQYF,TGCAGCGTCCGGACAGGGGCGGGCGAGCAGTACTTC
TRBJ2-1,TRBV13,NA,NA,CASSQQGSAFF,TGTGCCAGCAGCCAACAAGGGAGCGCGTTCTTC
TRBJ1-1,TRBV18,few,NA,CASSPFSGTEAFF,TGTGCCAGCTCACCGTTTTCAGGGACTGAAGCTTTCTTT
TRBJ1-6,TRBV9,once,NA,CASSVSGQGHTPLHF,TGTGCCAGCAGCGTGTCGGGGCAGGGACATACACCCCTCCACTTT
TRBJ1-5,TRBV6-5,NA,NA,CASSSTGTGSRPQHF,TGTGCCAGCAGTTCGACCGGGACTGGGTCTCGGCCCCAGCATTTT
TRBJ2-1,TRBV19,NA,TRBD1,CARTGTGIYNEQFF,TGTGCCAGAACCGGGACAGGGATCTACAATGAGCAGTTCTTC
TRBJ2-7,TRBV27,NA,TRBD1,CASSRQGAYEQYF,TGTGCCAGCAGTCGACAGGGGGCCTACGAGCAGTACTTC
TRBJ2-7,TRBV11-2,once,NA,CASSLVDSRAYEQYF,TGTGCCAGCAGCTTAGTGGACAGCAGAGCCTACGAGCAGTACTTC
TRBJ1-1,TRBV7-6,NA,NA,CASRFTPHPMNTEAFF,TGTGCCAGCAGGTTTACCCCACATCCCATGAACACTGAAGCTTTCTTT
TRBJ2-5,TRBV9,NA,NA,CASSEKQQETQYF,TGTGCCAGCAGCGAGAAACAGCAAGAGACCCAGTACTTC
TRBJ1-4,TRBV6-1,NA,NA,CASTIDNEKLFF,TGTGCCAGTACCATAGATAATGAAAAACTGTTTTTT
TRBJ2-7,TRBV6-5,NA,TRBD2,CASRPGGSLSYEQYF,TGTGCCAGCAGGCCCGGCGGGAGCCTCTCCTACGAGCAGTACTTC
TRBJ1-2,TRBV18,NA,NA,CASSPPGTNYGYTF,TGTGCCAGCTCACCGCCGGGAACAAACTATGGCTACACCTTC
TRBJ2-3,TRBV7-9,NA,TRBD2,CASSLSGVTDTQYF,TGTGCCAGCAGCTTAAGCGGGGTCACAGATACGCAGTATTTT
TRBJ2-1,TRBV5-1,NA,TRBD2,CASSMGLQNNEQFF,TGCGCCAGCAGCATGGGACTACAGAACAATGAGCAGTTCTTC
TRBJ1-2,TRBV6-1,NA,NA,CASSYRDTDYGYTF,TGTGCCAGCAGTTATAGGGACACGGACTATGGCTACACCTTC
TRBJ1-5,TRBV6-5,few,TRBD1,CASRPGQYNQPQHF,TGTGCCAGCAGGCCGGGACAGTATAATCAGCCCCAGCATTTT
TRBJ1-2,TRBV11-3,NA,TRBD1,CASSQQGNYGYTF,TGTGCCAGCAGCCAACAGGGGAACTATGGCTACACCTTC
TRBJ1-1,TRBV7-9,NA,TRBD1,CASSLEWGQGRTEAFF,TGTGCCAGCAGCCTAGAATGGGGACAGGGAAGGACTGAAGCTTTCTTT
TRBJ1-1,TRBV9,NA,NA,CASSVGALNTEAFF,TGTGCCAGCAGCGTAGGGGCCCTGAACACTGAAGCTTTCTTT
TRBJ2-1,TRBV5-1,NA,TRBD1,CASSPGDRDHNEQFF,TGCGCCAGCAGCCCAGGGGACAGGGACCACAATGAGCAGTTCTTC
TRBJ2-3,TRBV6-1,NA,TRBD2,CASSVLAGQATDTQYF,TGTGCCAGCAGTGTCCTAGCGGGGCAGGCGACAGATACGCAGTATTTT
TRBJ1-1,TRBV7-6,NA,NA,CASSLAYTGGEAFF,TGTGCCAGCAGCTTAGCGTATACGGGGGGGGAAGCTTTCTTT
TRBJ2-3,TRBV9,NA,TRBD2,CASSVGAGGATDTQYF,TGTGCCAGCAGCGTAGGCGCGGGGGGAGCCACAGATACGCAGTATTTT
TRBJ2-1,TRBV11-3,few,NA,CASSLMGAGNEQFF,TGTGCCAGCAGCTTAATGGGGGCGGGCAATGAGCAGTTCTTC
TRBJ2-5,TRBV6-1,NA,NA,CASSEALETQYF,TGTGCCAGCAGTGAAGCTCTGGAGACCCAGTACTTC
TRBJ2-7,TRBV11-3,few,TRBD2,CASSKRGFFYEQYF,TGTGCCAGCTCAAAGCGGGGGTTTTTCTACGAGCAGTACTTC
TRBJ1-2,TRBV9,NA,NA,CASSVDRQLGLGYGYTF,TGTGCCAGCAGCGTAGACCGTCAACTGGGGCTAGGCTATGGCTACACCTTC
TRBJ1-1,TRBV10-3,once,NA,CAISESPQGKTEAFF,TGTGCCATCAGTGAGTCACCGCAGGGAAAAACTGAAGCTTTCTTT
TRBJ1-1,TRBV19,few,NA,CASGRSDTEAFF,TGTGCCAGTGGCAGATCCGACACTGAAGCTTTCTTT